Presented here are 18 T cell receptor beta chains from one specimen sequenced in a study of blood T cells in healthy people across ages. The use of a sample-barcoded 5' primer and a J-beta primer mix characterized a second PCR of about 7 to 12 cycles. TCRdb reprocessed the 5' RACE reads via MiXCR and lists one record per CDR3 protein. Of 650,000 to 950,000 distinct CDR3 sequences listed, about 42% are singletons. Input material: blood. These receptor sequences come from a man aged 55 to 70 in good health.

V is TRBV30 and J is TRBJ2-5; 9 bases are shared with TRBD1. Near its end, the DNA agrees better with TRBJ2-7, so the J call may be wrong. The CDR3 covers 15 residues. CDR1 GTSNPN and CDR2 SVGIG come from the germline V gene (reference sequence). CDR3 in DNA: TGTGCCTGGAGTAAGGGACAGGGTAGACCCCACGAGCAGTACTTC. This encodes CAWSKGQGRPHEQYF.

The chain carries TRBV4-3 and TRBJ1-1, with D unresolved. This CDR3 is built from 14 residues. V shed 0 bases and J shed 2 bases, with 7 bases lying between them. Germline CDR1 and CDR2: LGHNA and YSLEER. The CDR3 region has the DNA TGCGCCAGCAGCCAAGATGGAATCAACACTGAAGCTTTCTTT. Protein: CASSQDGINTEAFF.

This clonotype was seen only a few times. The V call is TRBV7-3, the J call TRBJ2-6, with D tentatively TRBD2 (5 bases). The CDR3 is 17 residues long. Germline lookup yields CDR1 SGHTA and CDR2 FQGTGA. Trimming left V 5 bases short and J 0 bases short, with 14 bases between. CDR3 region: CASSPEGLRSGANVLTF. The CDR3 bases are TGTGCCAGCAGCCCGGAAGGACTCCGCTCTGGGGCCAACGTCCTGACTTTC.

With regard to this clonotype: A read error is possible here, since a much larger clone lies one base away. The V call is TRBV12-3 or TRBV12-4, the J call TRBJ2-7; D may be TRBD1 (5 bases). The J call may be wrong; the DNA end is better matched by TRBJ2-5. This CDR3 is 14 amino acids long. For the CDR3, the DNA is TGTGTCAGCAGTTTGGGCAGGGCGACGGAGACCCAGTACTTC. It yields the protein CVSSLGRATETQYF.

This clonotype was seen a few times. This chain uses TRBV7-2 with TRBJ1-2, with D possibly TRBD1 on 5 matching bases. Germline CDR1 reads SGHTA; CDR2 reads FQGNSA. Trimming cost V 2 bases and J 4 bases, with 14 bases left between them. CDR3 length: 15 residues. CDR3 sequence (DNA): TGTGCCAGCAGCTTAATCAGGGATCCACCCTATGGCTACACCTTC. Translated: CASSLIRDPPYGYTF.

The rearrangement links TRBV29-1 to TRBJ1-4; the D gene is possibly TRBD1 (5 bases). This CDR3 is 12 amino acids long. The V and J ends lost 7 bases and 5 bases respectively, with 11 bases between them. CDR1 and CDR2 from the germline V gene are SQVTM and ANQGSEA. The CDR3, as DNA: TGCAGCGGAAAGGGGATAAATGAAAAACTGTTTTTT. Its translation is CSGKGINEKLFF.

This clonotype occurred once. V gene TRBV5-1 combines with J gene TRBJ2-2; TRBD1 matches 7 bases. Germline-derived CDR1 and CDR2 are SGHRS and YFSETQ. V dropped 0 bases and J dropped 6; count of bases not matched to a gene: 8. There are 16 residues in the CDR3. The CDR3 nucleotides are TGCGCCAGCAGCTTGGCGGGACAGAGGATGGCCGGGGAGCTGTTTTTT. Translated: CASSLAGQRMAGELFF.

The chain carries TRBV7-2 and TRBJ2-1; the D is unclear. The CDR3 contains 15 residues. V shed 1 base and J shed 6 bases, with 13 bases lying between them. Germline CDR1 reads SGHTA; CDR2 reads FQGNSA. CDR3 sequence: CASSLGSLVVNEQFF. CDR3 nucleotides: TGTGCCAGCAGCTTAGGAAGCCTAGTGGTCAATGAGCAGTTCTTC.

Details on this clonotype: Since a much larger clone is just one base distant, this may be a read error. V is TRBV25-1 and J is TRBJ2-7; a possible D gene is TRBD1 (6 bases). V gave up 4 bases and J gave up 6 bases, with 19 bases separating them. CDR3 length equals 15 residues. Per the germline V gene, CDR1 is MGHDK and CDR2 is SYGVNS. The CDR3 here is CASSASTGRTSEQYF. As DNA, the CDR3 is TGTGCCAGCAGTGCAAGTACAGGGAGAACCTCCGAGCAGTACTTC.

This clonotype was detected only a few times. The J gene is TRBJ2-3, the V gene TRBV6-2 or TRBV6-3; 8 positions agree with TRBD1. Germline V CDR1 and CDR2: MNHEY, SVGEGT. This CDR3 has 16 amino acids. V trimming: 6 bases; J trimming: 2 bases; junction bases outside the gene matches: 10. CDR3 amino acids: CASRPSGGGFTDTQYF. CDR3 nucleotides: TGTGCCAGCAGACCCTCAGGGGGCGGTTTCACAGATACGCAGTATTTT.

The V gene is TRBV6-2 or TRBV6-3, the J gene TRBJ2-1; 8 nucleotides align to TRBD2. The CDR3 runs to 15 residues. V lost 4 bases and J lost 3; bases outside the gene matches: 5. Germline CDR1 is MNHEY and CDR2 is SVGEGT. In nucleotides, the CDR3 is TGTGCCAGCAGTTTCCCCGGGACTAGCTACAATGAGCAGTTCTTC. Protein sequence: CASSFPGTSYNEQFF.

The rearrangement links TRBV9 to TRBJ1-2; 7 nucleotides line up with TRBD1. Germline V gene sequence: CDR1 SGDLS, CDR2 YYNGEE. This CDR3 has 14 residues. The V segment lost 0 bases and the J segment 3 bases; nucleotides outside the gene matches: 2. The DNA of the CDR3 is TGTGCCAGCAGCGTAGGAGGGACAGACTATGGCTACACCTTC. This codes for CASSVGGTDYGYTF.

Details on this clonotype: An end of the junction does not agree with germline; a read error may underlie this. The genes are TRBV20-1 and TRBJ2-1; D is unclear. Germline-derived CDR1 and CDR2 are DFQATT and SNEGSKA (reference sequence). CDR3 size: 14 residues. The CDR3 DNA is TGCAGTGCTAGAGATGGAAGTGCCTACAATGAGCTGTTCTTC. Encoded protein: CSARDGSAYNELFF.

This clonotype was picked up many times. The rearrangement uses TRBV27 and TRBJ1-4, with 8 bases matching TRBD1. CDR3 length: 15 residues. Unmatched junction bases numbered 1, after V lost 4 bases and J lost 0 bases. Germline CDR1 is MNHEY and CDR2 is SMNVEV (reference sequence). The CDR3 bases are TGTGCCAGCAGTTCGACAGGGGCAACTAATGAAAAACTGTTTTTT. Amino acid sequence: CASSSTGATNEKLFF.

This clonotype has more than one count but fewer than ten. The rearrangement joins TRBV2 to TRBJ2-3; D possibly corresponds to TRBD1 (6 bases). V lost 9 bases and J 2 bases, leaving 12 bases between the germline ends. The germline V gene encodes CDR1 SNHLY and CDR2 FYNNEI. The length of the CDR3 is 13 residues. CDR3 bases: TGTGCCAGTAACAGGGATGTCACAGATACGCAGTATTTT. Amino acid sequence: CASNRDVTDTQYF.

V gene TRBV6-1 combines with J gene TRBJ1-2, with 7 bases matching TRBD1. Germline assignment: CDR1 MNHNS and CDR2 SASEGT. CDR3 length: 18 residues. The trim removed 5 bases at V and 1 base at J, leaving 16 bases unmatched. Here the CDR3 reads CASSHGGARGLINYGYTF. The CDR3 DNA is TGTGCCAGCAGTCATGGTGGAGCGAGGGGGCTAATTAACTATGGCTACACCTTC.

This clonotype was counted a few times. This chain uses TRBV20-1 with TRBJ1-4, with D unclear. The CDR3 sequence is 13 residues long. V was trimmed by 0 bases and J by 6 bases, leaving 8 bases between them. Germline V gene lookup returns CDR1 DFQATT and CDR2 SNEGSKA (reference sequence). CDR3 nucleotides: TGCAGTGCTAGAGAAGGGTTTTATGAAAAACTGTTTTTT. This codes for CSAREGFYEKLFF.

The table lists this clonotype with a few counts. The V and J genes are TRBV6-5 and TRBJ2-1; 7 bases match TRBD1. Germline lookup yields CDR1 MNHEY and CDR2 SVGAGI. The CDR3 extends over 12 amino acids. V gave up 6 bases and J gave up 10 bases; unmatched junction bases: 6. The CDR3 region has the DNA TGTGCCAGCAGCCACAGGGGAGACGAGCAGTTCTTC. Residues: CASSHRGDEQFF.